These 27 T cell receptor beta chains were sequenced from one sample in a study of blood T cell repertoires in COVID-19. The protocol was immunoSEQ multiplex PCR, while the TCRdb copy is restricted to in-frame clones and leaves out a portion. This table holds about 94,000 clones, 80% to 85% found once. Sequencing used peripheral blood. Receptors were obtained from a man aged 55 to 69 with acute or convalescent COVID-19.

The V gene is TRBV6-5, the J gene TRBJ2-7, with D maybe TRBD2 (6 bases). The V end was cut by 7 bases, the J end by 7 bases, with 14 bases between. This CDR3 contains 12 residues. CDR1 is MNHEY and CDR2 is SVGAGI in the germline V gene. In DNA form, the CDR3 reads TGTGCCAGCACCCTTATGAGCGGGGAGCAGTACTTC. Translated, it gives CASTLMSGEQYF.

The CDR3 sequence: CASSAAGGVGTEAFF. Written as DNA, the CDR3 is TGTGCCAGCAGTGCAGCAGGGGGCGTAGGGACTGAAGCTTTCTTT. V usage is TRBV2 and J usage is TRBJ1-1; 8 bases agree with TRBD1. V lost 4 bases to trimming and J lost 5 bases; unmatched junction nucleotides: 9. The germline CDR1 and CDR2 sequences are SNHLY and FYNNEI. CDR3 size: 15 residues.

The gene calls are TRBV28 and TRBJ1-2; D remains unclear. Trimming left V 2 bases short and J 8 bases short, with 15 bases between. This CDR3 region has 14 residues. The germline V gene has CDR1 MDHEN and CDR2 SYDVKM. The CDR3 sequence is CASSLQTAQRGYTF. CDR3 DNA: TGTGCCAGCAGTTTACAGACCGCCCAGCGGGGCTACACCTTC.

The CDR3, as DNA: TGTGCCAGCATTTTCAGGGGGGAGCAGTACTTC. Translated: CASIFRGEQYF. The rearrangement joins TRBV2 to TRBJ2-7, with 7 positions matching TRBD1. The V and J ends lost 7 bases and 7 bases, in that order; junction bases with no gene match: 4. CDR1 is SNHLY and CDR2 is FYNNEI in the germline V gene. The CDR3 runs to 11 residues.

The chain is built from TRBV14 and TRBJ1-1; possible D gene TRBD1, 6 bases. Trimming left V 0 bases short and J 5 bases short, with 19 bases between. The CDR3 extends over 17 amino acids. Germline V CDR1 and CDR2: SGHDN, FVKESK. The CDR3, as DNA: TGTGCCAGCAGCCAAGATCGTTGGGTAGGGGGATGGACTGAAGCTTTCTTT. The encoded protein is CASSQDRWVGGWTEAFF. The complete variable domain, with remaining parts taken from reference TRBV14 and TRBJ1-1, reads EAGVTQFPSHSVIEKGQTVTLRCDPISGHDNLYWYRRVMGKEIKFLLHFVKESKQDESGMPNNRFLAERTGGTYSTLKVQPAELEDSGVYFCASSQDRWVGGWTEAFFGQGTRLTVV.

This clone has only a few counts. J is TRBJ1-1 and V is TRBV18; 9 bases align to TRBD1. After removal of 6 bases from V and 4 bases from J, the junction contained 12 bases not matched to a gene. The CDR3 consists of 16 residues. Germline V gene lookup returns CDR1 KGHSH and CDR2 LQKENI. The DNA of the CDR3 is TGTGCCAGCTCCCCTCGACAGGGGGTGGGGGGCACTGAAGCTTTCTTT. It translates to CASSPRQGVGGTEAFF.

In DNA, the CDR3 is TGCGCCAGCAGCTTGGAGCGCTCCGTCAATGAGCAGTTCTTC. This gives the protein CASSLERSVNEQFF. V gene TRBV5-1 combines with J gene TRBJ2-1; D gene uncertain. This CDR3 region has 14 residues. V was shortened by 0 bases and J by 6 bases, with 10 bases between the two germline ends. Per the germline V gene, CDR1 is SGHRS and CDR2 is YFSETQ. The full variable domain, rest sourced from reference TRBV5-1 and TRBJ2-1, is KAGVTQTPRYLIKTRGQQVTLSCSPISGHRSVSWYQQTPGQGLQFLFEYFSETQRNKGNFPGRFSGRQFSNSRSEMNVSTLELGDSALYLCASSLERSVNEQFFGPGTRLTVL.

The chain uses TRBV19 and TRBJ2-2, with 8 nucleotides matching TRBD2. Germline assignment: CDR1 LNHDA and CDR2 SQIVND (reference sequence). The CDR3 has 15 residues. V lost 3 bases and J lost 7; bases outside the gene matches: 7. The CDR3 bases are TGTGCCAGTAGTATGCTAGCGGGTCGGGGCGGGGAGCTGTTTTTT. The encoded protein is CASSMLAGRGGELFF.

This rearrangement joins TRBV7-8 to TRBJ1-1; D unclear. Between the trimmed V and J ends, which lost 5 bases and 2 bases, there was a span of 12 bases. CDR3 size: 14 residues. CDR1 and CDR2 from the germline V gene are SGHVS and FQNEAQ. The DNA for the CDR3 is TGTGCCAGCAGCCCGCAGACACTCAACACTGAAGCTTTCTTT. Protein: CASSPQTLNTEAFF.

The chain recombines TRBV7-2 with TRBJ1-1; 11 nucleotides match TRBD1. The CDR3 has 16 residues. Germline lookup yields CDR1 SGHTA and CDR2 FQGNSA. The junction had 5 bases not matched to a gene; V was cut back by 5 bases and J by 0 bases. The CDR3 nucleotides are TGTGCCAGCAGCCCCGGACAGGGGGCAATGAACACTGAAGCTTTCTTT. Translation: CASSPGQGAMNTEAFF.

This chain joins TRBV6-1 and TRBJ2-7; 8 bases fit TRBD1. Germline V gene lookup returns CDR1 MNHNS and CDR2 SASEGT. The CDR3 length is 17 residues. Unmatched junction bases numbered 12, after V lost 1 base and J lost 4 bases. The CDR3 here is CASSEEGPDRGLYEQYF. In DNA form, the CDR3 reads TGTGCCAGCAGTGAAGAAGGCCCAGACAGGGGTTTATACGAGCAGTACTTC.

The gene calls are TRBV10-3 and TRBJ1-2, with 12 bases identical to TRBD1. V was clipped by 3 bases and J by 6 bases; unmatched bases: 8. There are 16 residues in the CDR3. Germline V lookup: CDR1 ENHRY, CDR2 SYGVKD. The CDR3 region is CAISEGTGGAGHGYTF. CDR3 DNA: TGTGCCATCAGTGAAGGGACAGGGGGCGCGGGACATGGCTACACCTTC.

V usage is TRBV5-1 and J usage is TRBJ2-3; 11 nucleotides align to TRBD2. Germline V gene sequence: CDR1 SGHRS, CDR2 YFSETQ. CDR3 length: 16 amino acids. The V and J ends lost 2 bases and 0 bases, in that order; junction bases with no gene match: 2. DNA of the CDR3: TGCGCCAGCAGCTTTACTAGCGGGGGAAGCACAGATACGCAGTATTTT. It specifies CASSFTSGGSTDTQYF.

V and J are TRBV7-9 and TRBJ1-6; 12 nucleotides agree with TRBD1. The trim removed 4 bases at V and 10 bases at J, leaving 14 bases unmatched. CDR3 size: 18 residues. Germline V gene sequence: CDR1 SEHNR, CDR2 FQNEAQ (reference sequence). CDR3 amino acids: CASSSKTGGGTGGSPLHF. The CDR3 DNA sequence: TGTGCCAGCAGCTCCAAGACTGGAGGGGGGACAGGGGGCTCACCCCTCCACTTT.

This clone was counted a single time. This sequence joins TRBV12-3 or TRBV12-4 and TRBJ2-1, with D tentatively TRBD1 (5 bases). The CDR3 has 13 amino acids. The V end was cut by 4 bases, the J end by 9 bases, with 13 bases between. The CDR3 here is CASSSARVGEQFF. The CDR3 DNA is TGTGCCAGCAGTTCCGCCAGGGTAGGTGAGCAGTTCTTC.

The chain employs TRBV29-1 and TRBJ1-1, with a possible D match to TRBD1 (6 bases). The V gene lost 4 bases and the J gene lost 0 bases, with 15 bases spanning the gap. The CDR3 consists of 15 residues. The germline CDR1 and CDR2 sequences are SQVTM and ANQGSEA. CDR3 nucleotide sequence: TGCAGCGTTGTAGGGACAATGAGGATGAACACTGAAGCTTTCTTT. Residues: CSVVGTMRMNTEAFF. The entire variable domain, with the rest obtained from reference TRBV29-1 and TRBJ1-1, is as follows: SAVISQKPSRDICQRGTSLTIQCQVDSQVTMMFWYRQQPGQSLTLIATANQGSEATYESGFVIDKFPISRPNLTFSTLTVSNMSPEDSSIYLCSVVGTMRMNTEAFFGQGTRLTVV.

The chain links TRBV30 to TRBJ2-7; 7 bases line up with TRBD1. The J segment lost 3 bases and the V segment lost 2 bases, leaving 4 bases of the junction unmatched. Germline CDR1 is GTSNPN and CDR2 is SVGIG (reference sequence). The CDR3 is 13 residues long. The DNA for the CDR3 is TGTGCCTGGAGTAGGGACAGCATCTACGAGCAGTACTTC. Translated: CAWSRDSIYEQYF.

The chain recombines TRBV29-1 with TRBJ2-1; 10 nucleotides match TRBD2. The V gene's germline CDR1 is SQVTM and CDR2 ANQGSEA. V shed 5 bases, J shed 6 bases, and the junction held 4 bases outside the gene matches. CDR3 size: 13 residues. Written as DNA, the CDR3 is TGCAGCGTTAGCGGGGGGGATGTCAATGAGCAGTTCTTC. This translates into CSVSGGDVNEQFF.

This clone occurred a few times. The chain links TRBV4-3 to TRBJ2-2, with D hard to call. Germline CDR1 LGHNA, CDR2 YSLEER. The CDR3 is 15 residues long. V was pared by 0 bases and J by 1 base, with 6 bases between. The CDR3 nucleotides read TGCGCCAGCAGCCAAGATCCAGGGAACACCGGGGAGCTGTTTTTT. This codes for CASSQDPGNTGELFF.

CDR3 protein: CASSPTGQATLDTGELFF. CDR3 DNA sequence: TGTGCCAGCTCACCGACGGGACAGGCAACTCTTGACACCGGGGAGCTGTTTTTT. This sequence joins TRBV18 and TRBJ2-2; 8 bases agree with TRBD1. V lost 3 bases, J lost 3 bases, and 12 bases stayed unmatched. The CDR3 has 18 amino acids. Per germline, CDR1 KGHSH and CDR2 LQKENI.

The genes are TRBV6-1 and TRBJ2-7, with D perhaps matching TRBD2 (5 bases). Germline CDR1 and CDR2: MNHNS and SASEGT. Trimming removed 1 base from V and 0 bases from J, with 10 bases in between. The CDR3 totals 15 residues. The CDR3 here is CASSEDGGFSYEQYF. As DNA, the CDR3 is TGTGCCAGCAGTGAAGATGGAGGCTTCTCCTACGAGCAGTACTTC.

The rearrangement uses TRBV9 and TRBJ1-1; D perhaps matches TRBD1 (5 bases). The V end lost 0 bases, the J end lost 0 bases, and 9 bases lay between the germline ends. This CDR3 has 15 residues. Germline loops: CDR1 SGDLS, CDR2 YYNGEE. CDR3 DNA sequence: TGTGCCAGCAGCGTAGATAAGGGGATGAACACTGAAGCTTTCTTT. Translation gives CASSVDKGMNTEAFF.

The rearrangement uses TRBV7-9 and TRBJ1-1, with D possibly TRBD1 on 6 matching bases. The CDR3 extends over 14 amino acids. With 5 bases removed from V and 3 bases from J, the gap between germline ends came to 13 bases. CDR1 and CDR2 from the germline V gene are SEHNR and FQNEAQ (reference sequence). The CDR3 DNA follows: TGTGCCAGCAGCCCCCCGGACAGTTACACTGAAGCTTTCTTT. It codes for CASSPPDSYTEAFF.

The chain couples TRBV24-1 to TRBJ2-6; tentatively, D is TRBD1 (5 bases). Germline V gene data show CDR1 as KGHDR and CDR2 as SFDVKD. The ends were cut back, 9 bases at V and 0 bases at J, with 11 bases in the middle. The CDR3 covers 15 residues. CDR3 protein: CATEDSRSGANVLTF. The CDR3 DNA reads as TGTGCCACCGAAGACAGCCGCTCTGGGGCCAACGTCCTGACTTTC.

The chain employs TRBV20-1 and TRBJ1-4; no firm D call. CDR1 is DFQATT, CDR2 SNEGSKA, per germline (reference sequence). V lost 6 bases to trimming and J lost 7 bases, with 9 bases between them. This CDR3 region has 11 residues. CDR3 sequence reads: CSAPASEKLFF. In DNA form, the CDR3 reads TGCAGTGCCCCCGCGAGTGAAAAACTGTTTTTT.

This clone was observed many times. V usage is TRBV3-1 (or the pseudogene TRBV3-2) and J usage is TRBJ2-2, with a tentative D call TRBD2 (6 bases). CDR3 length equals 15 residues. CDR1 LGHDT and CDR2 YNNKEL come from the germline V gene (reference sequence). Trimming cost V 5 bases and J 0 bases, with 10 bases left between them. The CDR3 loop reads CASSSAGANTGELFF. In nucleotides, the CDR3 is TGTGCCAGCAGCTCAGCGGGTGCGAACACCGGGGAGCTGTTTTTT.

The chain uses TRBV5-1 and TRBJ2-2, with D hard to call. Germline CDR1 SGHRS, CDR2 YFSETQ. The CDR3 contains 15 residues. The V end was cut by 4 bases, the J end by 1 base, with 11 bases between. The CDR3 nucleotides read TGCGCCAGCAGCCCCCGGCGGCAGAACACCGGGGAGCTGTTTTTT. Amino acid sequence: CASSPRRQNTGELFF.